The clone carrying this T cell receptor (beta chain) was counted once. Trimming cost V 6 bases and J 6 bases; bases outside gene matches: 8. The CDR3 runs 14 residues. Germline assignment: CDR1 SNHLY and CDR2 FYNNEI. Patients' urothelial carcinoma was locally advanced or metastatic. Patients each gave 1 to 8 samples, pretreatment and on-treatment. The entry originates in a study of PD-L1 blockade in urothelial cancer. The method was immunoSEQ multiplex PCR; TCRdb's version includes in-frame clones alone and lacks a portion of them. The table shows roughly 41,000 clones, with over 65% occurring only once.

This chain uses TRBV2 with TRBJ2-1, with 7 bases aligning to TRBD2. The source of this sequence is a man between 60 and 70 years old with urothelial cancer. The specimen comprised PBMCs, sampled around atezolizumab (anti-PD-L1) treatment. This CDR3 is CASRMTSISNEQFF. As DNA, the CDR3 is TGTGCCAGCAGGATGACTAGCATCAGCAATGAGCAGTTCTTC.